What follows are 6 T cell receptor beta chains derived from one specimen sequenced in a study of T and B cells in COVID-19 patients. BIOMED2 TRB-A/B primer pools were used in multiplex TRB PCR. TCRdb fed the multiplex PCR reads into MiXCR, producing one record per CDR3 protein. The sample has around 20,000 distinct CDR3 sequences, around 30% seen once; the top ten hold approximately 2.9%. From blood, roughly 220-550 ng of genomic DNA served as TRB template. The specimen sequenced was blood. Receptors were obtained from a human donor who had recovered from COVID-19.

This chain links TRBV5-6 with TRBJ1-5, with D tentatively TRBD1 (5 bases). The germline V and J ends were trimmed by 2 bases and 4 bases, with 10 bases remaining between them. The germline gives CDR1 SGHDT, CDR2 YYEEEE. The length of the CDR3 is 14 residues. The CDR3 DNA reads TGTGCCAGCAGCTTAAGCAGGGCTAATCAGCCCCAGCATTTT. The encoded protein is CASSLSRANQPQHF.

This clonotype is judged medium-sized. The J gene is TRBJ2-5, the V gene TRBV11-1, with D possibly being TRBD1 (5 bases). V was pared by 2 bases and J by 2 bases, with 18 bases between. CDR1 and CDR2 from the germline V gene are SGHAT and FQDESV (reference sequence). This CDR3 spans 17 amino acids. The CDR3 region has the DNA TGTGCCAGCAGCTTAAATGACAGACGAAGAGAACAAGAGACCCAGTACTTC. It yields the protein CASSLNDRRREQETQYF.

This clonotype is deemed medium-sized. This rearrangement joins TRBV5-5 to TRBJ2-2; D is ambiguous. Trimming cost V 0 bases and J 0 bases, with 9 bases left between them. The germline V gene encodes CDR1 SGHKS and CDR2 YYEKEE (reference sequence). The CDR3 is made up of 16 amino acids. The CDR3 reads CASSLGSDANTGELFF. Here the CDR3 DNA reads TGTGCCAGCAGCTTGGGGTCAGACGCGAACACCGGGGAGCTGTTTTTT. Using reference TRBV5-5 and TRBJ2-2 for the parts outside the CDR3, the full variable domain is DAGVTQSPTHLIKTRGQQVTLRCSPISGHKSVSWYQQVLGQGPQFIFQYYEKEERGRGNFPDRFSARQFPNYSSELNVNALLLGDSALYLCASSLGSDANTGELFFGEGSRLTVL.

This clonotype has a handful of counts. This chain connects TRBV7-2 to TRBJ2-1; 8 bases match TRBD2. V gave up 0 bases and J gave up 8 bases; unmatched junction bases: 9. Germline-derived CDR1 and CDR2 are SGHTA and FQGNSA. This CDR3 is built from 16 residues. The CDR3 sequence is CASSLAGRGARHEQFF. The CDR3 DNA is TGTGCCAGCAGCTTAGCAGGGCGGGGGGCCAGGCATGAGCAGTTCTTC. The full variable domain, completed using reference TRBV7-2 and TRBJ2-1, is GAGVSQSPSNKVTEKGKDVELRCDPISGHTALYWYRQSLGQGLEFLIYFQGNSAPDKSGLPSDRFSAERTGGSVSTLTIQRTQQEDSAVYLCASSLAGRGARHEQFFGPGTRLTVL.

The chain is built from TRBV30 and TRBJ1-1; weak D call: TRBD1 (5 bases). The CDR3 is made up of 12 amino acids. The V gene's germline CDR1 is GTSNPN and CDR2 SVGIG (reference sequence). The ends were cut back, 1 base at V and 4 bases at J, with 7 bases in the middle. CDR3 protein: CAWSGQGTEAFF. In nucleotides, the CDR3 is TGTGCCTGGAGTGGTCAGGGCACTGAAGCTTTCTTT. The full variable domain, in which reference TRBV30 and TRBJ1-1 provide the parts outside the CDR3, is SQTIHQWPATLVQPVGSPLSLECTVEGTSNPNLYWYRQAAGRGLQLLFYSVGIGQISSEVPQNLSASRPQDRQFILSSKKLLLSDSGFYLCAWSGQGTEAFFGQGTRLTVV.

A few counts support this clonotype. This chain uses TRBV6-5 with TRBJ1-2, with D uncertain. Trimming took off 4 bases at V and 6 bases at J, with 24 bases between the two ends. The CDR3 is made up of 17 amino acids. Looked up from germline, CDR1 is MNHEY and CDR2 is SVGAGI. The CDR3 is CASSSTTPGPSRHGYTF. The CDR3 DNA follows: TGTGCCAGCAGTTCCACAACACCCGGACCGTCTAGGCATGGCTACACCTTC.